The 25 T cell receptor beta chains listed next were all sequenced from one sample in a study of blood T cell repertoires in COVID-19. The table came from immunoSEQ multiplex PCR; TCRdb's copy has only in-frame clones and leaves some out. The sample has 200,000 to 250,000 clones, around 80% seen once. Sequencing was done on a sample of peripheral blood. Receptor source: a woman between 70 and 85 years old with acute or convalescent COVID-19.

The J gene is TRBJ1-4, the V gene TRBV6-5; no clear D gene. The CDR3 spans 15 residues. CDR1 and CDR2 (germline): MNHEY, SVGAGI. Trimming pared 6 bases from V and 3 bases from J, leaving 14 bases between. DNA of the CDR3: TGTGCCAGCAGAACAGCGCCAGCGGCTAATGAAAAACTGTTTTTT. As protein: CASRTAPAANEKLFF.

The CDR3 reads CASGRREGNSPLHF. CDR3 nucleotide sequence: TGTGCCAGCGGGCGCAGGGAAGGGAATTCACCCCTCCACTTT. The rearrangement links TRBV9 to TRBJ1-6, with D perhaps matching TRBD1 (5 bases). Between the trimmed V and J ends, which lost 7 bases and 7 bases, there was a span of 15 bases. The V gene's germline CDR1 is SGDLS and CDR2 YYNGEE. This CDR3 region has 14 residues.

This chain joins TRBV2 and TRBJ2-3; 9 bases map to TRBD2. Trimming took 4 bases from V and 1 from J; bases not matched to a gene: 3. The CDR3 totals 15 residues. Germline V gene lookup returns CDR1 SNHLY and CDR2 FYNNEI. CDR3 residues: CASSVQRGGTDTQYF. The CDR3 bases are TGTGCCAGCAGTGTTCAGCGGGGGGGCACAGATACGCAGTATTTT.

This clone was picked up one time. V usage is TRBV27 and J usage is TRBJ2-3; 11 nucleotides align to TRBD2. V lost 2 bases and J lost 8; bases outside the gene matches: 9. The CDR3 contains 16 residues. Germline assignment: CDR1 MNHEY and CDR2 SMNVEV (reference sequence). The CDR3 sequence is CASSLVASGGPVTQYF. DNA for the CDR3: TGTGCCAGCAGTTTAGTCGCTAGCGGGGGGCCCGTTACGCAGTATTTT.

This clone was observed a single time. V gene TRBV5-4 combines with J gene TRBJ2-7; D unresolved. V dropped 3 bases and J dropped 5 bases, with 15 bases sitting between them. CDR3 size: 14 residues. Germline V gene data show CDR1 as SGHNT and CDR2 as YYREEE (reference sequence). CDR3 in amino acids: CASSSAPTSHEQYF. As DNA, the CDR3 is TGTGCCAGCAGCTCGGCCCCGACTTCCCACGAGCAGTACTTC.

The chain uses TRBV10-3 and TRBJ2-1; D unresolved. Germline V gives CDR1 ENHRY, CDR2 SYGVKD. This CDR3 region has 14 residues. V was pared by 4 bases and J by 5 bases, with 12 bases between. The CDR3, as DNA: TGTGCCATCAGTGGAGCTGTCACTAACAATGAGCAGTTCTTC. Translated: CAISGAVTNNEQFF.

The rearrangement joins TRBV30 to TRBJ2-7; 15 bases are shared with TRBD2. The CDR3 has 14 residues. V shed 5 bases, J shed 2 bases, and the junction held 1 base outside the gene matches. From germline, CDR1 is GTSNPN and CDR2 SVGIG (reference sequence). In DNA, the CDR3 is TGTGCCTGGGGGACTAGCGGGGGGACCTACGAGCAGTACTTC. It encodes CAWGTSGGTYEQYF.

CDR3 loop: CASSLRDRANEQYF. Here the CDR3 DNA reads TGTGCCAGCAGCTTACGGGACAGGGCCAACGAGCAGTACTTC. The chain recombines TRBV7-9 with TRBJ2-7; 9 bases match TRBD1. V gave up 2 bases and J gave up 5 bases; unmatched junction bases: 4. Germline V gene data show CDR1 as SEHNR and CDR2 as FQNEAQ (reference sequence). CDR3 length equals 14 residues.

This rearrangement joins TRBV9 to TRBJ2-1, with 12 positions matching TRBD1. This CDR3 region has 15 residues. Germline CDR1 SGDLS, CDR2 YYNGEE. The J segment lost 9 bases and the V segment lost 0 bases, leaving 4 bases of the junction unmatched. The CDR3 nucleotides read TGTGCCAGCAGCGTAGAAGGGACAGGGGGCACTGAGCAGTTCTTC. This translates into CASSVEGTGGTEQFF.

The V call is TRBV18, the J call TRBJ2-7; 9 bases align to TRBD1. This CDR3 spans 18 amino acids. Per the germline V gene, CDR1 is KGHSH and CDR2 is LQKENI. V was clipped by 5 bases and J by 4 bases; unmatched bases: 18. The CDR3 here is CASSNHENPGQGVYEQYF. CDR3 DNA sequence: TGTGCCAGCTCAAATCACGAAAATCCGGGACAGGGTGTTTACGAGCAGTACTTC.

V and J are TRBV5-4 and TRBJ1-1, with TRBD1 matching over 10 bases. V lost 4 bases, J lost 5 bases, and 8 bases stayed unmatched. The CDR3 length is 15 residues. Germline values: CDR1 SGHNT, CDR2 YYREEE (reference sequence). CDR3 bases: TGTGCCAGCAGCAGGGTGACAGGGGGCGGGACTGAAGCTTTCTTT. Translated: CASSRVTGGGTEAFF.

V and J are TRBV6-5 and TRBJ1-3; TRBD1 matches at 10 bases. This CDR3 is 16 amino acids long. The V segment lost 4 bases and the J segment 2 bases; nucleotides outside the gene matches: 5. Germline-derived CDR1 and CDR2 are MNHEY and SVGAGI. DNA for the CDR3: TGTGCCAGCAGTTCCCGGACAGGGGGGACTGGAAACACCATATATTTT. This gives the protein CASSSRTGGTGNTIYF.

The chain joins TRBV28 to TRBJ1-4, with a tentative D call TRBD1 (6 bases). The CDR3 totals 14 residues. V lost 7 bases and J lost 2, with 11 bases in between. Germline V gene data show CDR1 as MDHEN and CDR2 as SYDVKM. The CDR3 region is CASNTGFTNEKLFF. In DNA form, the CDR3 reads TGTGCCAGCAATACAGGGTTTACTAATGAAAAACTGTTTTTT.

The rearrangement links TRBV18 to TRBJ2-2; D remains unclear. Trimming removed 0 bases from V and 1 base from J, with 6 bases in between. The CDR3 sequence is 15 residues long. Per germline, CDR1 KGHSH and CDR2 LQKENI. The CDR3 coding sequence is TGTGCCAGCTCACCACCGGCCAGGAACACCGGGGAGCTGTTTTTT. Its protein is CASSPPARNTGELFF.

The rearrangement uses TRBV15 and TRBJ2-1, with TRBD2 matching 8 bases. J lost 8 bases, V lost 0 bases, and 9 bases had no gene match. The germline CDR1 and CDR2 sequences are LNHNV and YYDKDF (reference sequence). The CDR3 consists of 16 residues. CDR3 coding DNA: TGTGCCACCAGCAGAGATCCGGGGACTAGATCTCATGAGCAGTTCTTC. Translated, it gives CATSRDPGTRSHEQFF.

The chain employs TRBV6-5 and TRBJ1-2; no reliable D call. V lost 6 bases and J 2 bases, leaving 10 bases between the germline ends. The CDR3 runs 13 residues. The germline gives CDR1 MNHEY, CDR2 SVGAGI. The CDR3 loop reads CASSETTNYGYTF. The CDR3 coding sequence is TGTGCCAGCAGCGAGACAACCAACTATGGCTACACCTTC.

J is TRBJ2-6 and V is TRBV27; a weak D match, TRBD1 (5 bases). Per the germline V gene, CDR1 is MNHEY and CDR2 is SMNVEV (reference sequence). The CDR3 covers 17 residues. Trimming pared 4 bases from V and 0 bases from J, leaving 13 bases between. The CDR3 coding sequence is TGTGCCAGCAGTTCTGACAGTCCCTTCTCTGGGGCCAACGTCCTGACTTTC. Translating gives CASSSDSPFSGANVLTF.

This chain connects TRBV29-1 to TRBJ2-7, with TRBD1 as a possible D gene (7 bases). Germline CDR1 reads SQVTM; CDR2 reads ANQGSEA. The CDR3 sequence is 12 residues long. Trimming pared 4 bases from V and 4 bases from J, leaving 11 bases between. CDR3 region: CSVGRGLYEQYF. The CDR3 nucleotides read TGCAGCGTTGGGAGGGGGCTATACGAGCAGTACTTC.

This chain links TRBV10-2 with TRBJ2-3; 8 bases map to TRBD2. Trimming at V came to 10 bases and at J to 2 bases, leaving 11 bases not matched to a gene. The germline V gene has CDR1 WSHSY and CDR2 SAAADI. The CDR3 extends over 15 amino acids. The CDR3 region is CAIQGLAGITDTQYF. The DNA of the CDR3 is TGCGCCATCCAGGGGCTAGCGGGCATCACAGATACGCAGTATTTT.

The CDR3 loop is CASSWPNNQGTDTQYF. For the CDR3, the DNA is TGCGCCAGCAGCTGGCCCAACAATCAGGGGACAGATACGCAGTATTTT. The chain has TRBV5-1 and TRBJ2-3; a possible D gene is TRBD1 (6 bases). V was cut by 3 bases and J by 3 bases, with 17 bases left in between. The CDR3 loop spans 16 amino acids. CDR1 and CDR2 from the germline V gene are SGHRS and YFSETQ.

The chain is built from TRBV2 and TRBJ1-1; 7 nucleotides match TRBD1. This CDR3 region has 12 residues. Germline loops: CDR1 SNHLY, CDR2 FYNNEI. With V trimmed by 6 bases and J by 6 bases, 4 bases remained unmatched. CDR3 region: CASRGDSSEAFF. CDR3 in DNA: TGTGCCAGCAGGGGGGACAGCTCTGAAGCTTTCTTT.

V gene TRBV2 combines with J gene TRBJ2-5; TRBD1 matches 9 bases. This CDR3 has 14 amino acids. V lost 6 bases to trimming and J lost 5 bases; unmatched junction nucleotides: 7. Germline V gene data show CDR1 as SNHLY and CDR2 as FYNNEI. The CDR3 loop reads CASSGQGTRETQYF. The DNA for the CDR3 is TGTGCCAGCAGCGGACAGGGGACCAGGGAGACCCAGTACTTC.

As regards this clone: Different DNA sequences within this sample yield the same CDR3. The CDR3 DNA reads as TGTGCCACCAGCAGAGGAGGAGTGAACACTGAAGCTTTCTTT. This sequence encodes CATSRGGVNTEAFF. The chain links TRBV15 to TRBJ1-1; no definite D call. Germline V gives CDR1 LNHNV, CDR2 YYDKDF (reference sequence). The V end lost 1 base, the J end lost 0 bases, and 6 bases lay between the germline ends. The CDR3 loop spans 14 amino acids.

This clone was detected once. The chain combines TRBV5-1 with TRBJ1-4; 8 nucleotides match TRBD1. Losses at the gene ends were 4 bases for V and 6 bases for J; bases not matched to a gene: 5. Germline-derived CDR1 and CDR2 are SGHRS and YFSETQ. The CDR3 length is 14 residues. The CDR3 protein is CASSTGQVYEKLFF. The CDR3, as DNA: TGCGCCAGCAGCACGGGACAGGTCTATGAAAAACTGTTTTTT. Based on the CDR3 plus reference TRBV5-1 and TRBJ1-4, the full variable domain is KAGVTQTPRYLIKTRGQQVTLSCSPISGHRSVSWYQQTPGQGLQFLFEYFSETQRNKGNFPGRFSGRQFSNSRSEMNVSTLELGDSALYLCASSTGQVYEKLFFGSGTQLSVL.

Only one count was recorded for this clone. The V and J genes are TRBV25-1 and TRBJ2-2; the D gene is possibly TRBD2 (6 bases). With 8 bases removed from V and 7 bases from J, the gap between germline ends came to 17 bases. CDR3 size: 14 residues. CDR1 and CDR2 from the germline V gene are MGHDK and SYGVNS. The CDR3 coding sequence is TGTGCCAGCCAACCCTATGGGGGGATCGGGGAGCTGTTTTTT. Translation: CASQPYGGIGELFF.